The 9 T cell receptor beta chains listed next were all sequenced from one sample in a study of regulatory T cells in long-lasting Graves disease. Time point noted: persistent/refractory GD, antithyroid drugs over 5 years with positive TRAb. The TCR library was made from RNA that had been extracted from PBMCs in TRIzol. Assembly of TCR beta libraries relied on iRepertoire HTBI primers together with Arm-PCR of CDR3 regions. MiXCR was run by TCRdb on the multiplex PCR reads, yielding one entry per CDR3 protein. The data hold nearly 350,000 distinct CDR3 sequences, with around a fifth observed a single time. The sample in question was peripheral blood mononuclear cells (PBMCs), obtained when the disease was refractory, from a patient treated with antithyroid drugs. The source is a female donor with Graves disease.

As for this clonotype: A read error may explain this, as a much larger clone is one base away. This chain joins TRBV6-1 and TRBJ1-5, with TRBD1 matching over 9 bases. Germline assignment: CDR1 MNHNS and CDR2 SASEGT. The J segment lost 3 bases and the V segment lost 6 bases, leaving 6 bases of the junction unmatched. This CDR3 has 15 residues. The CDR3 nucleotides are TGTGCCAGCAGGGGGCCACAGGGGGCCAATCAGCCCCAGCATTTT. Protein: CASRGPQGANQPQHF.

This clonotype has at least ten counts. CDR3 DNA: TGTGCCAGCAGTTACTCGACCGGAAGGGATGGGCAGCCCCAGCATTTT. It yields the protein CASSYSTGRDGQPQHF. The V gene is TRBV6-5, the J gene TRBJ1-5; the D is unclear. Trimming cost V 0 bases and J 7 bases, with 16 bases left between them. CDR1 is MNHEY and CDR2 is SVGAGI in the germline V gene. This CDR3 is 16 amino acids long.

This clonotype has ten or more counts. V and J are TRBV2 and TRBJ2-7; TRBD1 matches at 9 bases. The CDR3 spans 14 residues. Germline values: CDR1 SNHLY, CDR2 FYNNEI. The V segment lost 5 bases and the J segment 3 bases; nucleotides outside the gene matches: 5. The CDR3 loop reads CASSQGGQGYEQYF. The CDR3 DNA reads TGTGCCAGCAGTCAAGGGGGACAGGGCTACGAGCAGTACTTC.

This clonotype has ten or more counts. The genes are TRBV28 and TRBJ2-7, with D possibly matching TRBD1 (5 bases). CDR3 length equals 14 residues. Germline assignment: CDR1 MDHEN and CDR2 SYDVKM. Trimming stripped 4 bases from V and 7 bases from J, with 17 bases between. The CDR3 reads CASSSSLGAFEQYF. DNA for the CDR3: TGTGCCAGCAGTTCCTCCCTTGGGGCGTTTGAGCAGTACTTC.

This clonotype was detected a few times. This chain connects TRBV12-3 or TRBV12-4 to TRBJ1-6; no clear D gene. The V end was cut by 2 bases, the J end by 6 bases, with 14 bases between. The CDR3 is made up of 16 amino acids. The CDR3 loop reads CASSLSYWAINSPLHF. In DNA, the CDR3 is TGTGCCAGCAGTTTAAGCTATTGGGCGATTAATTCACCCCTCCACTTT.

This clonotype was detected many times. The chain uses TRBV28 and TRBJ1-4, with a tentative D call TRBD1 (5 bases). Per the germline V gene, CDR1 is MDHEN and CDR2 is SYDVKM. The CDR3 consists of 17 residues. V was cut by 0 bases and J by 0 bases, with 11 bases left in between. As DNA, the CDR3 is TGTGCCAGCAGTTTATGGGTCAGGGACCCAACTAATGAAAAACTGTTTTTT. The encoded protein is CASSLWVRDPTNEKLFF.

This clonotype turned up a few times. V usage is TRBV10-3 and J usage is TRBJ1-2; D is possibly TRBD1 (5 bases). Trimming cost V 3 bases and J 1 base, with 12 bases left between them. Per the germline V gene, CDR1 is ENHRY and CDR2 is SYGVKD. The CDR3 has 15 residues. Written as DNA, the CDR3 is TGTGCCATCAGTGAAAGGCAGGGTTATAACTATGGCTACACCTTC. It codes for CAISERQGYNYGYTF.

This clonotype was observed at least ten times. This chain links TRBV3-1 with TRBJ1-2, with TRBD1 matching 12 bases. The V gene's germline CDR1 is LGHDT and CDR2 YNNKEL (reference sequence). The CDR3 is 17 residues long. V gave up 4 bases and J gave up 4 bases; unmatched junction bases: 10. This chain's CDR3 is CASSRAGTGGSGYGYTF. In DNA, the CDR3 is TGTGCCAGCAGCCGGGCCGGGACAGGGGGCTCGGGCTATGGCTACACCTTC.

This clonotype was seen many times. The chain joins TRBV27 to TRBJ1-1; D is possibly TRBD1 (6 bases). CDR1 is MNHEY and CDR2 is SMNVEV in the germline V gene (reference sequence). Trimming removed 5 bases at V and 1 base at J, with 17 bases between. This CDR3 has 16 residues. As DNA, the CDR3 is TGTGCCAGCAGTCTACAGGGAAGTAACGAGAACACTGAAGCTTTCTTT. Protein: CASSLQGSNENTEAFF.